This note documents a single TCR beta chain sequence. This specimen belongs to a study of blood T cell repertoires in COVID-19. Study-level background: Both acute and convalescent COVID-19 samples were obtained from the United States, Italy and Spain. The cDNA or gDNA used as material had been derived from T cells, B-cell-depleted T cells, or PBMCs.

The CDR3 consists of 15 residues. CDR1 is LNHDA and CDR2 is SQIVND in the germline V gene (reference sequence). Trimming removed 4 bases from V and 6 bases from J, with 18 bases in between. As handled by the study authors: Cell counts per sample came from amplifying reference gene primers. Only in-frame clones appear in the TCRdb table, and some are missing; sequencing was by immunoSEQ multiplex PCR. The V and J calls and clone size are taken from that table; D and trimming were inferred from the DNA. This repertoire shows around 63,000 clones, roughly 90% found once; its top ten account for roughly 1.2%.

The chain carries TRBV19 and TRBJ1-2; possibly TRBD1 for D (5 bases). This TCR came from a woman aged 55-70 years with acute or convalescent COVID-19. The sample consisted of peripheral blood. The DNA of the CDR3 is TGTGCCAGTAGTACCCTCGTGACAGTAAAGAATGGCTACACCTTC. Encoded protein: CASSTLVTVKNGYTF.